This T cell receptor beta chain was found in a study of T cells in Graves' hyperthyroidism and ophthalmopathy. Note on this clonotype: Its antigen is not identified.

V shed 4 bases and J 3 bases; nucleotides not matched to a gene: 4. Germline V gives CDR1 KGHDR, CDR2 SFDVKD. CDR3 length: 16 amino acids. Template material for amplifying TCR beta CDR3 regions consisted of RNA transcripts. TCR CDR3 underwent first-round RT-PCR with the HTBI primer set. From the multiplex PCR reads, TCRdb called clonotypes with MiXCR, one entry per CDR3 protein. In the table there are about 59,000 distinct CDR3 sequences, under 70% of which are singletons. Findings of the study overall: Ophthalmopathy, which appeared later, was predicted by the model a median roughly 6.4 months before onset. In simple terms, a model built on 13 V-J features told ophthalmopathy apart from stable hyperthyroidism.

This clonotype was obtained from a woman aged 60-75 years with Graves' ophthalmopathy. The V call is TRBV24-1, the J call TRBJ2-1, with 11 positions matching TRBD2. Specimen: blood. The CDR3 region is CATSDVTSGNYNEQFF. CDR3 nucleotides: TGTGCCACCAGTGACGTGACTAGCGGGAACTACAATGAGCAGTTCTTC.